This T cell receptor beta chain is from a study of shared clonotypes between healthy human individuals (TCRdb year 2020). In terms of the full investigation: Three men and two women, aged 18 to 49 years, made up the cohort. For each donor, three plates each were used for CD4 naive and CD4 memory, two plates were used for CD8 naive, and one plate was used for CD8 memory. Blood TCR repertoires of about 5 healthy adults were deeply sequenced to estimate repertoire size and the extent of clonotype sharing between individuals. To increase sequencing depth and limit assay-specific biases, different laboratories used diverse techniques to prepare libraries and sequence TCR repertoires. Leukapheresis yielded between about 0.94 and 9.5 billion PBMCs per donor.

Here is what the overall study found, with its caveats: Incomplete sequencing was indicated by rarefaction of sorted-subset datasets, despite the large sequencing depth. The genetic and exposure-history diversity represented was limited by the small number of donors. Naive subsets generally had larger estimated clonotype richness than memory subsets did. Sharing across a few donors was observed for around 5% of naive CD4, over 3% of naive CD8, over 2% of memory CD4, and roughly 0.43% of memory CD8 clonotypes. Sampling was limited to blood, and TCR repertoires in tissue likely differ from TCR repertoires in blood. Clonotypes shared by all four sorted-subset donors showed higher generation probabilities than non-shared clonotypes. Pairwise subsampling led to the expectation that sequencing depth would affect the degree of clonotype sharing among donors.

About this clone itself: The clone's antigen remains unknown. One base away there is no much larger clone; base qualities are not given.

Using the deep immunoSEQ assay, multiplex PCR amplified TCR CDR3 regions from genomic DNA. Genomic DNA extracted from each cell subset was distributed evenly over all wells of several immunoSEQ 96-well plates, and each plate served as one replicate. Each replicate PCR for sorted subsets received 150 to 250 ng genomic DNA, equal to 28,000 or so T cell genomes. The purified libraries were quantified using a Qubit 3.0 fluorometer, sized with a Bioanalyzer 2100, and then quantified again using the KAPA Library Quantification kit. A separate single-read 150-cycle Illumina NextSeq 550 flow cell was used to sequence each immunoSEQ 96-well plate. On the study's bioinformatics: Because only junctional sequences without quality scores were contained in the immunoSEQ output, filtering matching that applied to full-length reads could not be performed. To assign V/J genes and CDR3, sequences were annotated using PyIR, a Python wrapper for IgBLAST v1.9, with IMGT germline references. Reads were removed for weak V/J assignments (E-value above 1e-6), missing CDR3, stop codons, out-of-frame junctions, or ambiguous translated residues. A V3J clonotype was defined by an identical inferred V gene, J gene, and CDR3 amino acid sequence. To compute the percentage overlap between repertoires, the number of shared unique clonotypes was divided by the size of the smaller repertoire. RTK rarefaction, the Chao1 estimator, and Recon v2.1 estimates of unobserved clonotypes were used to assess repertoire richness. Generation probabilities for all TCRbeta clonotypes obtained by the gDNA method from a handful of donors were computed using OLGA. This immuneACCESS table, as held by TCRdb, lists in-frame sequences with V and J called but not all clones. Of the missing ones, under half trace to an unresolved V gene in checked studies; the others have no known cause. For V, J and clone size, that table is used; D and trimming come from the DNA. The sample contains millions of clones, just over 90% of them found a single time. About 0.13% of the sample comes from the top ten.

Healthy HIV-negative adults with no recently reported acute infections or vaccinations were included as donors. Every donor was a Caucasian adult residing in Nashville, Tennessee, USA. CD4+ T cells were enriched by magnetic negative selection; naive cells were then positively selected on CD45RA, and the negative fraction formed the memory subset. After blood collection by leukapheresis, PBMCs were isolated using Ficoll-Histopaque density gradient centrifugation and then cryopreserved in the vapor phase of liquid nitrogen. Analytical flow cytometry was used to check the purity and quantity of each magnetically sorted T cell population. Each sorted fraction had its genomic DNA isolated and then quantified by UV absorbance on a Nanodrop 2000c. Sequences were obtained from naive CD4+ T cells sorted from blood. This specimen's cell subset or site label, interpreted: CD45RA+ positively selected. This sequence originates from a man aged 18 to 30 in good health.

In nucleotides, the sequence is TGTGCCATCAGTCCAACCCTCGGGTCCCGGGAGACCCAGTACTTC. Its protein reads: CAISPTLGSRETQYF. The chain employs TRBV10-3 and TRBJ2-5; the D gene cannot be named for sure. V is reduced by 5 bases and J by 5 bases, leaving a spacing of 18 bases between them. CDR1 is given as ENHRY and CDR2 as SYGVKD, both from the germline V gene. There are 15 amino acids in the CDR3, from cysteine to phenylalanine inclusive. Of the read, only the CDR3 DNA is kept; its 45 bases are in frame from base 1.